Listed below are T cell receptor beta chains from one sample, sequenced in a study of blood T cell repertoires in COVID-19. Clones were sequenced by immunoSEQ multiplex PCR, and TCRdb holds only the in-frame ones, with some missing. The profile shows about 42,000 clones, 88% of them singletons. The sample comprised peripheral blood. Receptors were obtained from a human donor in a cohort sampled during active COVID-19. Each CDR3 is given with its conserved first and last residue. Each record gives: D gene, V gene, J gene, CDR3 protein. D genes are given only for firm matches.

TRBD1,TRBV7-6,TRBJ2-7,CASSGWDRAYEQYF
TRBD1,TRBV6-2/TRBV6-3,TRBJ1-1,CASSVQGAVTEAFF
NA,TRBV6-5,TRBJ2-1,CASSPGGNEQFF
NA,TRBV7-2,TRBJ2-7,CASSFSGQIYEQYF
NA,TRBV28,TRBJ1-2,CASSLGGRGFYGYTF
TRBD1,TRBV7-2,TRBJ2-5,CASSRGGPETQYF
NA,TRBV10-3,TRBJ2-5,CAISKAIQETQYF
TRBD1,TRBV5-1,TRBJ1-1,CASSSQGDETEAFF
NA,TRBV29-1,TRBJ1-2,CSVGGVRDYGYTF
TRBD1,TRBV6-5,TRBJ1-4,CASSSFRDRGGKLFF
TRBD1,TRBV29-1,TRBJ1-2,CSVEDLGGSGYTF
TRBD2,TRBV5-4,TRBJ2-1,CASSSPGLAGLKQFF
TRBD1,TRBV5-4,TRBJ2-7,CASSLGGTGSDEQYF
NA,TRBV19,TRBJ1-4,CASSPWTEVNEKLFF
TRBD1,TRBV7-9,TRBJ2-7,CASSPRTGAYEQYF
NA,TRBV5-4,TRBJ2-5,CASSLHRQETQYF
NA,TRBV19,TRBJ1-5,CASSISPGSNQPQHF
NA,TRBV5-5,TRBJ2-7,CASSSIGTTYYEQYF
NA,TRBV5-3,TRBJ1-1,CARRCQRGGTEAFF
TRBD1,TRBV30,TRBJ1-4,CAWSRLDRDEKLFF
TRBD2,TRBV18,TRBJ2-5,CASSRGGTETQYF
NA,TRBV24-1,TRBJ2-3,CATSDPLADTQYF
TRBD2,TRBV11-2,TRBJ2-2,CASSPRTSGGASTGELFF
NA,TRBV19,TRBJ1-2,CASNELVGAAYGYTF
NA,TRBV4-1,TRBJ1-5,CASSQEERGNQPQHF
TRBD1,TRBV5-1,TRBJ2-7,CASRWDSARLYEQYF